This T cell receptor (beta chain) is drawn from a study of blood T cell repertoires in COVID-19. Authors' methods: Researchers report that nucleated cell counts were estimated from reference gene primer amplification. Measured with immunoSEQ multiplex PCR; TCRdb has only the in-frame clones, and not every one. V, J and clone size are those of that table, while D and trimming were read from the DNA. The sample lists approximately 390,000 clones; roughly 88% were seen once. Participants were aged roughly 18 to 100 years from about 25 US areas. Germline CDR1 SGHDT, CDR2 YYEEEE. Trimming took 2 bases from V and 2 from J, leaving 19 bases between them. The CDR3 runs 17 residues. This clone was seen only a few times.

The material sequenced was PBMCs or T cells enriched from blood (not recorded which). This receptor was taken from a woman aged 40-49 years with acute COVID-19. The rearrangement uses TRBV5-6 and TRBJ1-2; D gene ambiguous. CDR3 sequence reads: CASSLDRGSFQNYGYTF. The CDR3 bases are TGTGCCAGCAGCTTAGATAGAGGGTCTTTTCAAAACTATGGCTACACCTTC.